Listed here are 7 T cell receptor beta chains from one sample, sequenced in a study of cytomegalovirus exposure and HLA in healthy donors. PCR primers comprised 60 Vbeta and 13 Jbeta primers. Sequencing was performed with immunoSEQ multiplex PCR; in TCRdb, only in-frame clones are kept and a portion is missing. In the table there are around 160,000 clones, 70% to 80% of which are singletons. Sequenced sample: PBMCs. Receptor source: a man aged 35 to 55 in good health and CMV-seropositive.

Only a few counts were recorded for this clone. V usage is TRBV11-2 and J usage is TRBJ2-1; tentatively, D is TRBD2 (7 bases). Trimming removed 2 bases at V and 10 bases at J, with 12 bases between. The CDR3 extends over 13 amino acids. Germline V gene lookup returns CDR1 SGHAT and CDR2 FQNNGV. The CDR3 DNA reads TGTGCCAGCAGCTTAAGGGGGGGACTAGAGCAGTTCTTC. Translating it yields CASSLRGGLEQFF.

This chain uses TRBV18 with TRBJ1-2; D perhaps matches TRBD1 (5 bases). CDR3 length: 12 amino acids. Deletions cut 8 bases from V and 5 bases from J, with 12 bases between. Germline-derived CDR1 and CDR2 are KGHSH and LQKENI. This CDR3 reads CASTDTSYGYTF. The CDR3, as DNA: TGTGCCAGCACGGACACATCTTATGGCTACACCTTC.

This clone was recorded only once. The V call is TRBV5-1, the J call TRBJ2-3; 7 nucleotides match TRBD1. J lost 1 base, V lost 4 bases, and 6 bases had no gene match. Germline V gene data show CDR1 as SGHRS and CDR2 as YFSETQ. CDR3 length equals 15 residues. The CDR3: CASSRRDRGTDTQYF. In nucleotides, the CDR3 is TGCGCCAGCAGCCGACGGGACAGAGGCACAGATACGCAGTATTTT.

This clone was found a few times. The chain uses TRBV5-6 and TRBJ2-2, with TRBD1 identical over 8 bases. V lost 6 bases, J lost 5 bases, and 6 bases stayed unmatched. This CDR3 is 14 amino acids long. From germline, CDR1 is SGHDT and CDR2 YYEEEE. The CDR3 coding sequence is TGTGCCAGCACCGACCAGGGGGCGACCGGGGAGCTGTTTTTT. Amino acids: CASTDQGATGELFF.

This clone was picked up many times. The rearrangement links TRBV4-3 to TRBJ1-1; D not resolved. The CDR3 has 14 residues. The germline V gene has CDR1 LGHNA and CDR2 YSLEER. Trimming shortened V by 3 bases and J by 5 bases, and 13 bases separated the two germline ends. The CDR3 spells CASSQNGRRTEAFF. The CDR3 nucleotides are TGCGCCAGCAGCCAGAACGGCAGGAGGACTGAAGCTTTCTTT.

This chain connects TRBV7-2 to TRBJ1-1; 7 positions agree with TRBD1. Germline V lookup: CDR1 SGHTA, CDR2 FQGNSA. The CDR3 loop spans 19 amino acids. V dropped 1 base and J dropped 3; count of bases not matched to a gene: 17. The CDR3 region has the DNA TGTGCCAGCAGCTTAGAGGGTAGGAGGGGGCCGATATGGGACACTGAAGCTTTCTTT. Protein: CASSLEGRRGPIWDTEAFF.

The V gene is TRBV19, the J gene TRBJ2-2, with TRBD2 matching over 7 bases. The CDR3 totals 16 residues. Germline assignment: CDR1 LNHDA and CDR2 SQIVND (reference sequence). V was pared by 8 bases and J by 1 base, with 10 bases of the junction left unmatched. In DNA form, the CDR3 reads TGTGCCAGTTCCCTATCTTTAGCGGGGAACACCGGGGAGCTGTTTTTT. It codes for CASSLSLAGNTGELFF.